The 7 T cell receptor beta chains in this list originate from one sample, sequenced in a study of T cell repertoires in cytomegalovirus infection. MiXCR, run by TCRdb on the reads, gives a single entry per CDR3 protein. The table shows hundreds of thousands of distinct CDR3 sequences, with about 31% occurring only once. No antigen has been identified for these receptors. This sample comprised cultured CD8+ T cells from PBMCs, obtained from culture after CMV antigen stimulation. All receptors derive from a human donor in good health (CMV status not recorded). Some clones in this sample may be carry-over from other donors' samples.

Concerning this clonotype: At one end, the junction sequence differs from germline, possibly due to a read error. V gene TRBV28 combines with J gene TRBJ1-3, with TRBD1 identical over 9 bases. CDR3 length equals 17 residues. Germline V gene sequence: CDR1 MDHEN, CDR2 SYDVKM. The CDR3 DNA reads TGTACCAGCACTAGATACTCCGGGACAGGGATCGGAAACACCATATATTTT. Amino acids: CTSTRYSGTGIGNTIYF.

In DNA form, the CDR3 reads TGTGCCAGCAGTCCCAGACCCCGACCTCACACAGATACGCAGTATTTT. This sequence encodes CASSPRPRPHTDTQYF. The chain is built from TRBV28 and TRBJ2-3, with unresolved D. The germline V gene has CDR1 MDHEN and CDR2 SYDVKM. This CDR3 is built from 16 residues. Between the trimmed V and J ends, which lost 5 bases and 2 bases, there was a span of 17 bases.

V usage is TRBV12-5 and J usage is TRBJ2-5; D is unclear. In germline, CDR1 is LGHNT, CDR2 FRNRAP. The CDR3 totals 12 residues. V was clipped by 6 bases and J by 5 bases, with 10 bases between them. CDR3 sequence (DNA): TGTGCTAGTGGCTCGTCGAGGGAGACCCAGTACTTC. Protein product: CASGSSRETQYF. Looking up the rest from reference TRBV12-5 and TRBJ2-5 gives the full variable domain: DARVTQTPRHKVTEMGQEVTMRCQPILGHNTVFWYRQTMMQGLELLAYFRNRAPLDDSGMPKDRFSAEMPDATLATLKIQPSEPRDSAVYFCASGSSRETQYFGPGTRLLVL.

The chain employs TRBV6-4 and TRBJ2-7, with unresolved D. The CDR3 is made up of 13 amino acids. The V end lost 1 base, the J end lost 3 bases, and 7 bases lay between the germline ends. Germline V gene lookup returns CDR1 MRHNA and CDR2 SNTAGT. The CDR3 sequence: CASSDCGNYEQYV. For the CDR3, the DNA is TGTGCCAGCAGTGACTGTGGGAACTACGAGCAGTACGTC.

This clonotype has more than one count but fewer than ten. The J gene is TRBJ1-4, the V gene TRBV10-3; D call uncertain. Trimming pared 4 bases from V and 10 bases from J, leaving 13 bases between. CDR1 and CDR2 (germline): ENHRY, SYGVKD. The CDR3 contains 13 residues. The CDR3 DNA is TGTGCCATCAGTGGCGGGGATCTAGGAAAACTGTTTTTT. It is translated as CAISGGDLGKLFF.

This chain uses TRBV10-3 with TRBJ2-7, with 9 bases matching TRBD2. The CDR3 is made up of 14 amino acids. Germline CDR1 and CDR2: ENHRY and SYGVKD. Trimming cost V 8 bases and J 1 base; bases outside gene matches: 6. In DNA, the CDR3 is TGTGCCATCGCGGGGACTAGCAGGTCCTACGAGCAGTACTTC. It codes for CAIAGTSRSYEQYF.

A remark on this clonotype: An end of the junction differs from the germline gene, which may be a read error. The chain joins TRBV27 to TRBJ1-2, with no clear D. Per germline, CDR1 MNHEY and CDR2 SMNVEV (reference sequence). This CDR3 is 13 amino acids long. The CDR3 DNA reads as TGTGTCAGCAGTTTTGGGGTCGGCTATGGCTACACCTTC. This codes for CVSSFGVGYGYTF.